This entry describes one T cell receptor (beta chain). Its matching antigen is unknown. Time point noted: week 23, last vaccination. With topical imiquimod, each dose of the vaccine consisted of 300 ug of mutant IDH1 20-mer peptide. This CDR3 region has 13 residues. V lost 6 bases and J 1 base, leaving 10 bases between the germline ends. Germline CDR1 is SNHLY and CDR2 is FYNNEI. The sample is drawn from a study of a mutant IDH1 vaccine in newly diagnosed glioma. About the study: The study started vaccination 4-6 weeks after radiotherapy alone, or with temozolomide cycles. Study conclusions and caveats: The occurrence of vaccine-induced immune responses was seen in more than 85% of patients.

Method: immunoSEQ multiplex PCR; TCRdb's copy keeps in-frame clones and lacks some. This table holds approximately 81,000 clones, roughly 85% found once. The sample here was PBMCs, taken from a glioma patient whose treatment included an IDH1 peptide vaccine. The receptor's source is a man aged 25-40 years with glioma. Some clones in this sample may be carry-over from other donors' samples. V and J are TRBV2 and TRBJ2-7; D is ambiguous. The CDR3 sequence is CASSSTYSYEQYF. The CDR3 coding sequence is TGTGCCAGCAGCTCGACTTATTCCTACGAGCAGTACTTC.